The following is a TCR beta chain sequence with its context. This receptor's antigen is unknown. Base qualities are not recorded, but no much larger clone differs from it by a single base. Library method: the immunoSEQ multiplex PCR assay. Drawn from immuneACCESS, this table holds only the in-frame rearrangements with V and J called that TCRdb kept. Clones are partly lost; checked studies trace under half to an unresolved V gene and leave the rest unexplained. Present in this sample are 170,000 or so clones, about 94% of which were seen just once. The top ten constitute 8.5% of the sample. CDR1 SGDLS and CDR2 YYNGEE were looked up in the germline V gene. V is reduced by 0 bases and J by 7 bases, leaving a spacing of 7 bases between them. The cysteine opens and the phenylalanine closes a CDR3 of 12 amino acids. Only the CDR3 region is kept as DNA, spanning 36 bases read in frame from base 1. These data belong to a study of control samples from healthy donors and cancer patients (dated by TCRdb to about 2020).

This receptor was obtained from a woman aged 40 to 55 in good health. The V and J segments used are TRBV9 and TRBJ1-1, and TRBD1 may be the D gene, going by 5 matching bases. Source material: blood. The CDR3 reads as follows: CASSVGQGEAFF. The nucleotides are TGTGCCAGCAGCGTAGGGCAGGGTGAAGCTTTCTTT.